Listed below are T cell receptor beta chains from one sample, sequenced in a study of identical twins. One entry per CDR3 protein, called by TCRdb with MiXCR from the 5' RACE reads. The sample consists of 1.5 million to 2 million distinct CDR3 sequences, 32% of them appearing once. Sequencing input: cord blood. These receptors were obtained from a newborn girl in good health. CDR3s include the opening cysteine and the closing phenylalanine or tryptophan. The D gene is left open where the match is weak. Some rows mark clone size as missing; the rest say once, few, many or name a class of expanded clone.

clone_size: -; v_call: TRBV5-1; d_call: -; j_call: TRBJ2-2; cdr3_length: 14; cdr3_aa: CASSLAYDTGELFF; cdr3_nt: TGCGCCAGCAGCTTGGCGTACGACACCGGGGAGCTGTTTTTT
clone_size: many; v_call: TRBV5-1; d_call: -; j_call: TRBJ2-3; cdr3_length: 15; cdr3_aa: CASSLSSASTDTQYF; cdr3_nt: TGCGCCAGCAGCTTGAGTAGCGCCAGCACAGATACGCAGTATTTT
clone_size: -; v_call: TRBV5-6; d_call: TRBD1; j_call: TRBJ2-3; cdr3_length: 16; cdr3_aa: CASSTTGSKCTDTQYF; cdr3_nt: TGTGCCAGCAGCACGACAGGGTCGAAATGCACAGATACGCAGTATTTT
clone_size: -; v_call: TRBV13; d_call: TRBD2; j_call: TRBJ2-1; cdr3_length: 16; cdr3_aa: CASSSEGLAGWNEQFF; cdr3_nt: TGTGCCAGCAGCTCCGAGGGACTAGCGGGATGGAATGAGCAGTTCTTC
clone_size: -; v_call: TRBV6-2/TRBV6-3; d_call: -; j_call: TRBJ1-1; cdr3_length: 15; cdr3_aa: CASSYSKGVPTEAFF; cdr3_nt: TGTGCCAGCAGTTACTCGAAGGGGGTCCCCACTGAAGCTTTCTTT
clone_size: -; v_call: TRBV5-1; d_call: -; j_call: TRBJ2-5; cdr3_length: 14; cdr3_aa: CASSDLRDKKTQYF; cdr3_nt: TGCGCCAGCAGCGATTTACGGGATAAGAAGACCCAGTACTTC
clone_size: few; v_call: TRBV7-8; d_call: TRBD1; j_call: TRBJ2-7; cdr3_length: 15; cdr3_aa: CASSPDRDLTYEQYF; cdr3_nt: TGTGCCAGCAGTCCAGACAGGGACCTAACCTACGAGCAGTACTTC
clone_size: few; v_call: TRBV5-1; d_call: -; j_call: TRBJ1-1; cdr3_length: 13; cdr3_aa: CASSSGLDTEAFF; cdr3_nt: TGCGCCAGCAGCTCAGGGCTGGACACTGAAGCTTTCTTT
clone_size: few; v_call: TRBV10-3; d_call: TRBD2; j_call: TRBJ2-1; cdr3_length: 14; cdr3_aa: CAISESLAGNEQFF; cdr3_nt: TGTGCCATCAGTGAGTCACTAGCGGGCAATGAGCAGTTCTTC
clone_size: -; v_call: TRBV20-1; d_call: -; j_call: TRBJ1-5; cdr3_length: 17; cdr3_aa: CSARAPGQEYSNQPQHF; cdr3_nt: TGCAGTGCTAGAGCCCCTGGTCAGGAATATAGCAATCAGCCCCAGCATTTT
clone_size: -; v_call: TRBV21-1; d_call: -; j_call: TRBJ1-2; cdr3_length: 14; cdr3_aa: CASSGGQADYGYTF; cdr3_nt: TGTGCCAGCAGCGGGGGACAGGCGGACTATGGCTACACCTTC
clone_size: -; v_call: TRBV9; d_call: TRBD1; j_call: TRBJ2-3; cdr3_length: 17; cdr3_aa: CASSPRWGTGQTDTQYF; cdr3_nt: TGTGCCAGCAGCCCACGTTGGGGGACAGGGCAAACAGATACGCAGTATTTT
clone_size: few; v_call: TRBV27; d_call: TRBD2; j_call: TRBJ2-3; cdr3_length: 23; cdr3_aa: CASSALSGTSAREAFPGTDTQYF; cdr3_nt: TGTGCCAGCAGTGCCCTCTCCGGGACTAGCGCCCGAGAGGCCTTTCCTGGCACAGATACGCAGTATTTT
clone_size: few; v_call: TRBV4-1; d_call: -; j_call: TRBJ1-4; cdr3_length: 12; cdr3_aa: CASSQFGEKLFF; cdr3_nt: TGCGCCAGCAGCCAATTCGGTGAAAAACTGTTTTTT
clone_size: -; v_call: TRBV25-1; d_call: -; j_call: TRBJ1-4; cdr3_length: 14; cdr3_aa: CASSDRGIGEKLFF; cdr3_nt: TGTGCCAGCAGTGACCGGGGGATCGGTGAAAAACTGTTTTTT
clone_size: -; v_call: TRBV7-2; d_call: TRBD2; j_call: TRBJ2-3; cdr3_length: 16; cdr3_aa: CASSLDASGSTDTQYF; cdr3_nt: TGTGCCAGCAGCTTAGATGCTAGCGGGAGCACAGATACGCAGTATTTT
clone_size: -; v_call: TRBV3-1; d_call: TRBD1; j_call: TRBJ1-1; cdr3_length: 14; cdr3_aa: CASAPNRGRTEAFF; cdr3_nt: TGTGCCAGCGCACCAAACAGGGGGAGGACTGAAGCTTTCTTT
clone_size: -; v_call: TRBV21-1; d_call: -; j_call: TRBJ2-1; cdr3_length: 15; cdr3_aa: CASSKVSKVGGEQFF; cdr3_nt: TGTGCCAGCAGCAAAGTTTCCAAGGTGGGAGGTGAGCAGTTCTTC
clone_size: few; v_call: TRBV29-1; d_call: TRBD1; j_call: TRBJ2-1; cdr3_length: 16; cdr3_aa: CSVGWLQGGSYNEQFF; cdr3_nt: TGCAGCGTTGGATGGTTACAGGGGGGCTCCTACAATGAGCAGTTCTTC
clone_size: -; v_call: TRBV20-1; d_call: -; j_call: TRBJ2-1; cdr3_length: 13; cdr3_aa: CSALKTGRDEQFF; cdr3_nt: TGCAGTGCTCTGAAGACAGGCCGGGATGAGCAGTTCTTC
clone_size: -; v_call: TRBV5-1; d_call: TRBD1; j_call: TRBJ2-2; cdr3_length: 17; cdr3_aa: CASTLHGQGKNTGELFF; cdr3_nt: TGCGCCAGCACCCTTCACGGACAGGGCAAGAACACCGGGGAGCTGTTTTTT
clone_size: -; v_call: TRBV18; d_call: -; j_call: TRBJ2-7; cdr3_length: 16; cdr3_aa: CASSPNTGTSSYEQYF; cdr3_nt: TGTGCCAGCTCACCGAATACCGGGACGAGCTCCTACGAGCAGTACTTC
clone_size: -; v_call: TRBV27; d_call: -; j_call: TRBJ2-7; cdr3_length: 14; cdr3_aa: CASSLTRLYNEQYF; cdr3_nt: TGTGCCAGCAGTTTAACTAGACTATACAATGAGCAGTACTTC
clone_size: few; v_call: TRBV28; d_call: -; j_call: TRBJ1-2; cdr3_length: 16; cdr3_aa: CASSFPGGVRYYGYTF; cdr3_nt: TGTGCCAGCAGTTTCCCGGGCGGGGTGAGGTACTATGGCTACACCTTC
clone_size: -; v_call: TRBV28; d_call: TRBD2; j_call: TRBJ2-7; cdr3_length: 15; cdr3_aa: CASSGRGRANYEQYF; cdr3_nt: TGTGCCAGCAGCGGCCGTGGGAGGGCTAACTACGAGCAGTACTTC
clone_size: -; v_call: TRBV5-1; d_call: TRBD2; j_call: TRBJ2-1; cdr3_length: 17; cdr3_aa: CASSPSRWEGNYNEQFF; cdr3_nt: TGCGCCAGCAGCCCGAGCCGGTGGGAGGGAAACTACAATGAGCAGTTCTTC
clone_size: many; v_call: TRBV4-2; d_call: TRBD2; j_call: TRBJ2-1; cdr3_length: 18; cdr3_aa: CASSQEAGLAGGYNEQFF; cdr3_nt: TGTGCCAGCAGCCAAGAAGCGGGCCTAGCGGGAGGTTACAATGAGCAGTTCTTC
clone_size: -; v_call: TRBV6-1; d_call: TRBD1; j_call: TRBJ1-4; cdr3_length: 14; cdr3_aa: CASSQGAYNEKLFF; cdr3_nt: TGTGCCAGCAGCCAGGGGGCTTACAATGAAAAACTGTTTTTT
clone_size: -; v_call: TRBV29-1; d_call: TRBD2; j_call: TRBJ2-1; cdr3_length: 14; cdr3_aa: CSVGFMGLAGEQFF; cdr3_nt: TGCAGCGTTGGGTTCATGGGACTAGCAGGGGAGCAGTTCTTC
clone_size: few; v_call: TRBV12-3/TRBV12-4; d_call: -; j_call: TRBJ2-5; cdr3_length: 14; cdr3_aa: CASSLTRKQETQYF; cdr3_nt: TGTGCCAGCAGTCTGACTAGAAAACAAGAGACCCAGTACTTC
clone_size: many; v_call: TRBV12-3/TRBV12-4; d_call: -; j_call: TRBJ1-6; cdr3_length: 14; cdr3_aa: CASSLGAGNSPLHF; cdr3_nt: TGTGCCAGCAGTTTAGGGGCGGGTAATTCACCCCTCCACTTT
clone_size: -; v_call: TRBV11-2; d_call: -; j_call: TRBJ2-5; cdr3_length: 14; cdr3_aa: CASSLSSTAETQYF; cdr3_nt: TGTGCCAGCAGCTTAAGTAGTACCGCTGAGACCCAGTACTTC
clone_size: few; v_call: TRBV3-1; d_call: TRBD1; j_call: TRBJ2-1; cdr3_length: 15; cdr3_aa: CASSHLGQGIYEQFF; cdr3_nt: TGTGCCAGCAGCCATCTAGGACAGGGGATATATGAGCAGTTCTTC
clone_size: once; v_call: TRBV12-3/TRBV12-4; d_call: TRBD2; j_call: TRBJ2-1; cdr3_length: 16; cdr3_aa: CASSPWTSGRTNEQFF; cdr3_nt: TGTGCCAGCAGTCCCTGGACTAGCGGGAGGACCAATGAGCAGTTCTTC
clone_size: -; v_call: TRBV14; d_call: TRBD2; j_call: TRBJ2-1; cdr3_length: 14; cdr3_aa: CASSQRSGRNEQFF; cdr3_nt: TGTGCCAGCAGCCAGAGAAGCGGGAGAAATGAGCAGTTCTTC
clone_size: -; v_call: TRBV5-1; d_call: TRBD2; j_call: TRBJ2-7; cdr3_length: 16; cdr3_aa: CASSLIPSGSYNEQYF; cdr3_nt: TGCGCCAGCAGCTTGATTCCTAGCGGGAGTTACAATGAGCAGTACTTC
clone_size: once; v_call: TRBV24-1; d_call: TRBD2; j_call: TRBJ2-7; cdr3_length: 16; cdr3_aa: CATSDSAGGTSYEQYF; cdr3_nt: TGTGCCACCAGTGATTCAGCGGGGGGCACCTCCTACGAGCAGTACTTC
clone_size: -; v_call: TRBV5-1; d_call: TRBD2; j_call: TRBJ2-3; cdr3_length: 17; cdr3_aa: CASSLARQLAGADTQYF; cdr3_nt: TGCGCCAGCAGCTTGGCTCGCCAACTAGCGGGAGCAGATACGCAGTATTTT
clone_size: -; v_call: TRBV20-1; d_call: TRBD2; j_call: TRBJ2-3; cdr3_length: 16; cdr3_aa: CSARGTSGRSTDTQYF; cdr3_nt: TGCAGTGCTAGAGGGACTAGCGGGAGAAGCACAGATACGCAGTATTTT
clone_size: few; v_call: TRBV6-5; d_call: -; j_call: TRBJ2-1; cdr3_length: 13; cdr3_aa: CASSYVVADEQFF; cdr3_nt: TGTGCCAGCAGTTACGTCGTAGCCGATGAGCAGTTCTTC
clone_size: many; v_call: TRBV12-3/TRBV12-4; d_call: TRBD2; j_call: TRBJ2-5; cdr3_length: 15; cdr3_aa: CASSYLAGEKETQYF; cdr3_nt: TGTGCCAGCAGTTATTTAGCGGGAGAGAAAGAGACCCAGTACTTC
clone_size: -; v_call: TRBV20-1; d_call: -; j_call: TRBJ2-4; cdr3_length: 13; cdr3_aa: CSGGVRWYNEQYF; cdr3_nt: TGCAGTGGGGGTGTGCGGTGGTACAATGAGCAGTACTTC
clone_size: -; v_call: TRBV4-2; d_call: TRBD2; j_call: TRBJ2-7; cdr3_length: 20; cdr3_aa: CASSQEVASGRLHWSYEQYF; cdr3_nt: TGTGCCAGCAGCCAAGAAGTGGCTAGCGGGAGACTTCACTGGAGCTACGAGCAGTACTTC
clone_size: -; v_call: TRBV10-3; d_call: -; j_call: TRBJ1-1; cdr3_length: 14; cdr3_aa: CAIRGERFRTEAFF; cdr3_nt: TGTGCCATCAGGGGGGAAAGGTTCCGGACTGAAGCTTTCTTT
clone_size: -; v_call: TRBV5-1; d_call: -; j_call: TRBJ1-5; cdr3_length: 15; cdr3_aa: CASSLEVQDYQPQHF; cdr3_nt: TGCGCCAGCAGCTTGGAGGTACAGGATTATCAGCCCCAGCATTTT
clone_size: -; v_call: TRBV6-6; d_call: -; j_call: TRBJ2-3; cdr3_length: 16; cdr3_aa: CASSYARVPGGGTQYF; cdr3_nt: TGTGCCAGCAGTTACGCCCGGGTCCCCGGAGGAGGTACGCAGTATTTT